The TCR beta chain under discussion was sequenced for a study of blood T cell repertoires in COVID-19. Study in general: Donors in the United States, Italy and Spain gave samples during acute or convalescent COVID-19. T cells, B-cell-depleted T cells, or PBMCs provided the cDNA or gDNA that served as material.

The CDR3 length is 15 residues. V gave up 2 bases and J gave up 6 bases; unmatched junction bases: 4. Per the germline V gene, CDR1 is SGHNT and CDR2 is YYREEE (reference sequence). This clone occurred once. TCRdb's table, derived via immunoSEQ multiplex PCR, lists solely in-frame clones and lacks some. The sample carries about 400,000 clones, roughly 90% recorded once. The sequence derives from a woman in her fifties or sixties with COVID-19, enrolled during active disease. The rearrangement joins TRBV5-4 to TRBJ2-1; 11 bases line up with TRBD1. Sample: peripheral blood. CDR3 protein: CASSLGTGGFNEQFF. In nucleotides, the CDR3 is TGTGCCAGCAGCTTAGGGACAGGGGGTTTCAATGAGCAGTTCTTC. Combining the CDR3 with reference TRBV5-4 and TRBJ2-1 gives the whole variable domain ETGVTQSPTHLIKTRGQQVTLRCSSQSGHNTVSWYQQALGQGPQFIFQYYREEENGRGNFPPRFSGLQFPNYSSELNVNALELDDSALYLCASSLGTGGFNEQFFGPGTRLTVL.